This T cell receptor (beta chain) was captured in a study of T cells in Graves' hyperthyroidism and ophthalmopathy. Amplification yielded TCR beta CDR3 regions, with RNA transcripts as the source. A set of HTBI primers served as the primers for a first-round RT-PCR of the TCR CDR3. Each CDR3 protein is one row after TCRdb ran MiXCR on the multiplex PCR reads. The sample lists over 150,000 distinct CDR3 sequences, over 15% occurring once. Sequencing was carried out using blood. This TCR derives from a woman aged 50 to 60 with Graves' hyperthyroidism.

CDR3 sequence: CASSLRAGSGREQFF. The DNA of the CDR3 is TGTGCCAGCAGCTTGAGAGCGGGATCCGGGAGAGAGCAGTTCTTC. The chain carries TRBV11-3 and TRBJ2-1; TRBD2 matches at 7 bases. The CDR3 is made up of 15 amino acids. The germline V gene has CDR1 SGHNT and CDR2 YENEEA. V gave up 3 bases and J gave up 10 bases; unmatched junction bases: 12.